The sequence of this T cell receptor (beta chain) was determined in a study of Ad26.COV2.S vaccination and SARS-CoV-2 variants. Study details: Trial arm assignment for the donor was COV1001 Ad26.COV2.S.

The CDR3 runs 16 residues. V was pared by 0 bases and J by 8 bases, with 18 bases between. The germline V gene encodes CDR1 MNHEY and CDR2 SVGAGI. TCRdb keeps only in-frame clones here, not all; method: immunoSEQ multiplex PCR. The sample holds around 300,000 clones, around nine tenths seen once. The treatment was: about 20 received Ad26.COV2.S at low or high dose, single or two shots; 5 received placebo; per-sample allocation not given. All samples were drawn on day 63, counting from the first vaccine or placebo injection. The sequence was collected from a person between 18 and 59 years old who received the Ad26.COV2.S COVID-19 vaccine or a placebo. Source: peripheral blood, taken in a trial of Ad26.COV2.S vaccine versus placebo. This chain uses TRBV6-5 with TRBJ2-3, with a weak D call TRBD2 (7 bases). DNA for the CDR3: TGTGCCAGCAGTTACTCCCCGATGGGGGGGGCGAGTACGCAGTATTTT. Translating gives CASSYSPMGGASTQYF.